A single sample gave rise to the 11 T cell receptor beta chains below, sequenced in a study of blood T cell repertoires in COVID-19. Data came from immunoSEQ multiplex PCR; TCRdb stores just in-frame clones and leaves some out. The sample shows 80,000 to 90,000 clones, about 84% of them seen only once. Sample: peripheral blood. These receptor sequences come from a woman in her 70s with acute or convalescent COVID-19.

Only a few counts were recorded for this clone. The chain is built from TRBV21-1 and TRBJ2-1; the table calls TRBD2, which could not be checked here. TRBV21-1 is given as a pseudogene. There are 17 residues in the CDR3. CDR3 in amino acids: CASSKAYGGLRPNEQFF. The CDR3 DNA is TGTGCCAGCAGCAAAGCGTACGGTGGTTTGAGGCCGAATGAGCAGTTCTTC.

The CDR3 DNA reads as TGTGCCAGCAGCTTGCGGGAGGGGATCTACAATGAGCAGTTCTTC. The encoded protein is CASSLREGIYNEQFF. The chain carries TRBV7-2 and TRBJ2-1, with 9 bases fitting TRBD2. This CDR3 is built from 15 residues. Germline trimming cut 3 bases from V and 3 bases from J; bases unmatched to any gene: 3. Per germline, CDR1 SGHTA and CDR2 FQGNSA.

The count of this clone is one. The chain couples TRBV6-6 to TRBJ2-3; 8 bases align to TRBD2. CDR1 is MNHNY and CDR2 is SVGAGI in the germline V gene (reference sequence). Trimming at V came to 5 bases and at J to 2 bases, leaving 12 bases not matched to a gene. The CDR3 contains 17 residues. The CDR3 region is CASSRSRRGGITDTQYF. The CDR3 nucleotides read TGTGCCAGCAGTCGATCCCGACGGGGGGGCATCACAGATACGCAGTATTTT.

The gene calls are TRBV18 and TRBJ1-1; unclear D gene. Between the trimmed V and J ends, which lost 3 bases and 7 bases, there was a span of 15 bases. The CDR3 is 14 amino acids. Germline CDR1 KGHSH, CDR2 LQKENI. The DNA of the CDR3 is TGTGCCAGCTCACCTACGCGGGGTGGTAATGAAGCTTTCTTT. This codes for CASSPTRGGNEAFF. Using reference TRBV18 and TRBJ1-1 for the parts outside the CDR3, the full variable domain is NAGVMQNPRHLVRRRGQEARLRCSPMKGHSHVYWYRQLPEEGLKFMVYLQKENIIDESGMPKERFSAEFPKEGPSILRIQQVVRGDSAAYFCASSPTRGGNEAFFGQGTRLTVV.

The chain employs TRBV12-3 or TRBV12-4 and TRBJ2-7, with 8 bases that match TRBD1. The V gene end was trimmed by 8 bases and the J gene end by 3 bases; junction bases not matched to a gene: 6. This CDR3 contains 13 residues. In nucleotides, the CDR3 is TGTGCCAGCGGTTACGACAGGGGCTACGAGCAGTACGTC. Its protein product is CASGYDRGYEQYV.

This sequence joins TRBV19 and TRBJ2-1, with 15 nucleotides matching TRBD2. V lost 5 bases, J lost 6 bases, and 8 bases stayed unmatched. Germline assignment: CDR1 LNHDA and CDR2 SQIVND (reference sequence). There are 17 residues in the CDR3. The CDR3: CASSSKPGLAGGNEQFF. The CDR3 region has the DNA TGTGCCAGTAGTTCGAAGCCGGGACTAGCGGGGGGCAATGAGCAGTTCTTC.

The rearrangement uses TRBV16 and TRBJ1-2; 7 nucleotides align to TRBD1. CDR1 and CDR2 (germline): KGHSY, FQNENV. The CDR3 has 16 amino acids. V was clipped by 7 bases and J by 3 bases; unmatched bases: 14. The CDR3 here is CASNTHTGEIDYGYTF. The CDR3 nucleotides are TGTGCCAGCAATACCCATACAGGGGAGATCGACTATGGCTACACCTTC.

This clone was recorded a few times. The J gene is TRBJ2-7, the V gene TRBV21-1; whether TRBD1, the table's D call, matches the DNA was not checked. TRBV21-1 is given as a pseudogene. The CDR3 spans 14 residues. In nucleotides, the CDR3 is TGTGCCAGCAGCTGGGACAGGTTTGAGTACGAGCAGTACGTC. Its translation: CASSWDRFEYEQYV.

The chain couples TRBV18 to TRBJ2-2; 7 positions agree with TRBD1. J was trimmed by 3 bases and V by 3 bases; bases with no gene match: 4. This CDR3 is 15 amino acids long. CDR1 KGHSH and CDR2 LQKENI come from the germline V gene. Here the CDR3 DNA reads TGTGCCAGCTCACCGCGGACAGGCTACACCGGGGAGCTGTTTTTT. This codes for CASSPRTGYTGELFF.

The CDR3 nucleotides are TGCGCCAGCAGCTTGGCAGGGAGCACAGATACGCAGTATTTT. It yields the protein CASSLAGSTDTQYF. This sequence joins TRBV5-1 and TRBJ2-3; perhaps TRBD1 as D (5 bases). CDR1 and CDR2 (germline): SGHRS, YFSETQ. V was shortened by 0 bases and J by 0 bases, with 5 bases between the two germline ends. The CDR3 contains 14 residues.

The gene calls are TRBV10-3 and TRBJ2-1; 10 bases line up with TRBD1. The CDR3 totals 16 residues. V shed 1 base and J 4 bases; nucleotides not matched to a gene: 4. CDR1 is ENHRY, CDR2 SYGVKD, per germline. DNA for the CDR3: TGTGCCATCAGTGAGTACCGGACAGGGGGATACAATGAGCAGTTCTTC. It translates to CAISEYRTGGYNEQFF.